This TCR beta chain is from a study of T cells in women clearing cervical HPV infection. Study in general: Case blood drawn at lesion detection; control blood after infection cleared.

All donors had a single incident cervical HPV16 infection, not prevalent. HPV was found by MY09/MY11 PCR and dot-blot genotyping. Profiled with immunoSEQ multiplex PCR; TCRdb holds only in-frame clones, not every one. The listing records some 23,000 clones. This clone is medium-sized (0.01 to 0.1%) by frequency. The read gets to within 3 residues of the CDR3 end, and the germline J gene fills in the rest. Germline CDR1 is KGHSH and CDR2 is LQKENI. Trimming removed 2 bases at V and 5 bases at J, with 8 bases between. CDR3 length: 13 residues. Source material: blood buffy coat. The rearrangement joins TRBV18 to TRBJ2-3; the D gene is possibly TRBD2 (6 bases). The clonotype originates from a woman between 18 and 70 years old with a cervical HPV16 infection that either progressed to CIN3+ or cleared (not recorded which). The CDR3 DNA, read in part, is TGTGCCAGCTCACCAAGAGCGGGAGATACG. It translates to CASSPRAGDT. The CDR3 in full is CASSPRAGDTQYF.